A selection of T cell receptor beta chains follows, all from one sample in a study of blood T cell repertoires in COVID-19. TCRdb keeps only in-frame clones here, not all; method: immunoSEQ multiplex PCR. The profile covers about 24,000 clones, with under 90% appearing a single time and over 25% taken by the ten largest. The specimen sequenced was peripheral blood. Receptors were obtained from a woman in her seventies with active COVID-19. Each CDR3 is given with its conserved first and last residue. The D gene is left open where the match is weak. Size is stated for part of the rows, as once, few or many counts, or as a class when the clone is expanded.

j_gene	abundance	v_gene	d_gene	CDR3nt	CDR3aa
TRBJ1-4	-	TRBV6-5	TRBD1	TGTGCCAGCAACTCCAGGGGGCGAGGTGAAAAACTGTTTTTT	CASNSRGRGEKLFF
TRBJ2-3	-	TRBV2	TRBD1	TGTGCCAGTGACCGCAGGGGGTCCTCAGATACGCAGTATTTT	CASDRRGSSDTQYF
TRBJ2-3	once	TRBV2	-	TGTGCCAGCAGCCGCCTAGCGATAAGGGTAACAGATACGCAGTATTTT	CASSRLAIRVTDTQYF
TRBJ1-5	-	TRBV18	TRBD1	TGTGCCAGCTCACCGCAGACAGGGGATCAGCCCCAGCATTTT	CASSPQTGDQPQHF
TRBJ2-5	-	TRBV7-3	TRBD2	TGTGCCAGCAGCTTAGGCGGGGGGGCCGCCGAGACCCAGTACTTC	CASSLGGGAAETQYF
TRBJ1-2	-	TRBV20-1	TRBD1	TGCAGTGCTAGTCCTCCGGGACAGGGGCGCTATGGCTACACCTTC	CSASPPGQGRYGYTF
TRBJ1-3	-	TRBV6-5	-	TGTGCCAGCAGTTGGGAGGGAAATGGAAACACCATATATTTT	CASSWEGNGNTIYF
TRBJ1-2	-	TRBV6-1	-	TGTGCCAGCAGTGCCGCGGGGTCACAAAGGGGCTATGGCTACACCTTC	CASSAAGSQRGYGYTF
TRBJ2-7	few	TRBV2	TRBD2	TGTGCCAGCAGTGTTAGCGGGGGGTCCTACGAGCAGTACTTC	CASSVSGGSYEQYF
TRBJ1-3	-	TRBV7-9	-	TGTGCCAGCAGCTTCTCAGGGGCTGTTGGAAACACCATATATTTT	CASSFSGAVGNTIYF
TRBJ1-4	-	TRBV6-6	TRBD1	TGTGCCAGCAGAGGACAGGGCACTAATGAAAAACTGTTTTTT	CASRGQGTNEKLFF
TRBJ2-1	-	TRBV5-1	-	TGCGCCAGCAGCTCGGCGGGGGCGTACAATGAGCAGTTCTTC	CASSSAGAYNEQFF
TRBJ2-3	-	TRBV7-2	-	TGTGCCAGCAGCGAGAATTCCCCCGGCACAGATACGCAGTATTTT	CASSENSPGTDTQYF
TRBJ2-3	-	TRBV7-2	TRBD2	TGTGCCAGCAGCTTAAGTCCGGTAGCGGGGGGGCAGGATACGCAGTATTTT	CASSLSPVAGGQDTQYF
TRBJ2-7	-	TRBV5-5	-	TGTGCCAGCAGCTTTTACCAGGGCAACGAGCAGTACTTC	CASSFYQGNEQYF
TRBJ1-6	-	TRBV6-4	TRBD1	TGTGCCAGCAGGGATACAGGGGACGGGGTTAATTCACCCCTCCACTTT	CASRDTGDGVNSPLHF
TRBJ2-2	-	TRBV7-3	TRBD2	TGTGCCAGCAGCCCCCATTACGGAGCGGGGGTTACCGGGGAGCTGTTTTTT	CASSPHYGAGVTGELFF
TRBJ2-2	once	TRBV15	-	TGTGCCACCAGCAGAGCTCCCCTTCCCGGGGAGCTGTTTTTT	CATSRAPLPGELFF
TRBJ1-6	-	TRBV27	-	TGTGCCAGCACCAAACGGACAGTGAGAGAACCCCTCCACTTT	CASTKRTVREPLHF
TRBJ2-3	-	TRBV27	-	TGTGCCAGCAGTCTCTATTGGGGTAGCAGGGGCACAGATACGCAGTATTTT	CASSLYWGSRGTDTQYF
TRBJ2-1	-	TRBV10-2	TRBD1	TGCGCCAGCAGAAACGACAGGGCCCTCTACAATGAGCAGTTCTTC	CASRNDRALYNEQFF
TRBJ2-2	-	TRBV2	-	TGTGCCAGCAGGACAGAACACACCGGGGAGCTGTTTTTT	CASRTEHTGELFF
TRBJ2-1	-	TRBV2	TRBD1	TGTGCCAGCAGCACGGGACAGAGCTCCTACAATGAGCAGTTCTTC	CASSTGQSSYNEQFF
TRBJ2-7	-	TRBV19	-	TGTGCCAGTAGTGCGCAGTCAGGGGTTGGGGAGCAGTACTTC	CASSAQSGVGEQYF
TRBJ1-3	-	TRBV28	TRBD1	TGTGCCAGCAGTTCAGTTCAGGGGGTCCGCTCTGGAAACACCATATATTTT	CASSSVQGVRSGNTIYF